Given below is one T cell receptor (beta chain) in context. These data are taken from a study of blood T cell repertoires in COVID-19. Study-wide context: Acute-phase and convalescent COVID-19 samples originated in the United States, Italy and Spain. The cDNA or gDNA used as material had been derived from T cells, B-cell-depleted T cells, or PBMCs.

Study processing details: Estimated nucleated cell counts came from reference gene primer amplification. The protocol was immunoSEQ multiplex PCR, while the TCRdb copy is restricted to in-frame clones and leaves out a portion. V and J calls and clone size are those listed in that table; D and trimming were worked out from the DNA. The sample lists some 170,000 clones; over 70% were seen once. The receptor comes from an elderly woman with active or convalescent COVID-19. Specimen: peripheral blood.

CDR3 DNA sequence: TGTGCTAGTGGATACGGACAGGGGGCAAACTATGGCTACACCTTC. Translating gives CASGYGQGANYGYTF. The chain combines TRBV12-5 with TRBJ1-2; TRBD1 matches 11 bases. With V trimmed by 6 bases and J by 2 bases, 5 bases remained unmatched. Per the germline V gene, CDR1 is LGHNT and CDR2 is FRNRAP. The CDR3 sequence is 15 residues long.